This TCR beta chain emerged from a study of CD8 T cells in Susac syndrome. Overall study findings and caveats: The study's TCR sequencing and HLA analysis drew on a certain number of individuals. That number was acknowledged as relatively small.

TCR beta from blood CD8+ and CD4+ T cells was sequenced. The multiple sclerosis control cohort comprised treatment-naive individuals presenting with stable or active relapsing-remitting disease. RNA in amounts of about 0.5 to 1 ug was reverse transcribed with random hexamers. With immunoSEQ multiplex PCR, TCR beta CDR3 was amplified across 54 Vbeta and 13 Jbeta. TCRdb ran MiXCR on the immunoSEQ multiplex PCR reads and lists one entry per CDR3 protein. Of about 130,000 distinct CDR3 sequences listed, around 90% are singletons. The CDR3 is 16 residues long. Germline V CDR1 and CDR2: SGHVS, FQNEAQ. V lost 4 bases, J lost 1 base, and 13 bases lay in between. Details on this clonotype: Its antigen is unknown.

The sequencing input was CD8+ T cells from PBMCs. This chain joins TRBV7-8 and TRBJ2-2; D possibly matches TRBD1 or TRBD2 (5 bases each). This sequence was found in a human donor with multiple sclerosis. CDR3 coding DNA: TGTGCCAGCAGCTCATCCGGGACGGTGAACACCGGGGAGCTGTTTTTT. Its protein product is CASSSSGTVNTGELFF.